These 2 T cell receptor beta chains were all obtained from the same sample, sequenced in a study of CD8+ T cells in alopecia areata. The treatment here: oral pan-JAK inhibitor, 5-10 mg twice daily. Investigators isolated RNA and reverse transcribed it into cDNA to act as the sequencing template. Repertoires were generated with immunoSEQ multiplex PCR, while TCRdb's copy carries only in-frame clones and drops some. Of about 140,000 clones listed, around 83% are singletons. This material consisted of CD8+ T cells sorted from blood, taken at week 4, from a patient treated with tofacitinib. These receptors all come from a human donor with alopecia areata.

The rearrangement uses TRBV7-9 and TRBJ1-4, with D possibly matching TRBD1 (5 bases). This CDR3 spans 15 amino acids. Trimming removed 3 bases at V and 2 bases at J, with 10 bases between. Germline CDR1 SEHNR, CDR2 FQNEAQ (reference sequence). The CDR3 DNA reads TGTGCCAGCAGCTTTACGGGGGGTACTAATGAAAAACTGTTTTTT. It is translated as CASSFTGGTNEKLFF.

The rearrangement joins TRBV4-1 to TRBJ2-7; weak D call: TRBD2 (6 bases). This CDR3 contains 15 residues. V shed 4 bases and J shed 0 bases, with 13 bases lying between them. Germline lookup yields CDR1 MGHRA and CDR2 YSYEKL. The CDR3 bases are TGCGCCAGCAGCCGCATTGGGACTCTCTCCTACGAGCAGTACTTC. Its translation is CASSRIGTLSYEQYF.